Below, 30 T cell receptor beta chains from the same sample are listed, as sequenced in a study of blood T cell repertoires in COVID-19. This table comes from immunoSEQ multiplex PCR, and its TCRdb copy is limited to in-frame clones, with some not included. The sample has approximately 190,000 clones; roughly 84% are singletons. The material sequenced was PBMCs or T cells enriched from blood (not recorded which). All receptors come from a woman between 25 and 40 years old who had been exposed to COVID-19.

This clone was seen just once. The chain combines TRBV3-1 (or the pseudogene TRBV3-2) with TRBJ1-1; D gene unclear. The CDR3 totals 11 residues. Trimming took off 2 bases at V and 8 bases at J, with 6 bases between the two ends. The germline CDR1 and CDR2 sequences are LGHDT and YNNKEL (reference sequence). CDR3 DNA sequence: TGTGCCAGCAGCCAAAACAGCGAAGCTTTCTTT. Its translation is CASSQNSEAFF.

The chain employs TRBV2 and TRBJ1-5, with no clear D. Trimming removed 1 base at V and 6 bases at J, with 13 bases between. CDR3 length equals 15 residues. Germline V gives CDR1 SNHLY, CDR2 FYNNEI. The chain's CDR3 is CASSEVGRGSQPQHF. CDR3 nucleotide sequence: TGTGCCAGCAGTGAAGTGGGTCGGGGTTCTCAGCCCCAGCATTTT.

The chain links TRBV27 to TRBJ2-1; no definite D call. Trimming cost V 3 bases and J 8 bases, with 11 bases left between them. The CDR3 consists of 13 residues. The germline CDR1 and CDR2 sequences are MNHEY and SMNVEV (reference sequence). The CDR3 reads CASSLGSRDEQFF. CDR3 coding DNA: TGTGCCAGCAGTTTGGGTTCTCGGGATGAGCAGTTCTTC.

The rearrangement links TRBV3-1 (or the pseudogene TRBV3-2) to TRBJ2-1; 8 positions match TRBD2. The germline V gene has CDR1 LGHDT and CDR2 YNNKEL (reference sequence). Trimming took 3 bases from V and 3 from J; bases not matched to a gene: 7. This CDR3 comprises 16 residues. The CDR3 DNA follows: TGTGCCAGCAGCCATTTGGCGGGGGGCCGCTACAATGAGCAGTTCTTC. Its protein is CASSHLAGGRYNEQFF.

This sequence joins TRBV19 and TRBJ2-1, with TRBD2 matching over 9 bases. V was pared by 6 bases and J by 8 bases, with 14 bases of the junction left unmatched. The CDR3 totals 16 residues. In germline, CDR1 is LNHDA, CDR2 SQIVND (reference sequence). The CDR3 protein is CASSPGRGGLVDEQFF. CDR3 coding DNA: TGTGCCAGTAGCCCCGGGCGGGGGGGATTAGTCGATGAGCAGTTCTTC. Based on the CDR3 plus reference TRBV19 and TRBJ2-1, the full variable domain is DGGITQSPKYLFRKEGQNVTLSCEQNLNHDAMYWYRQDPGQGLRLIYYSQIVNDFQKGDIAEGYSVSREKKESFPLTVTSAQKNPTAFYLCASSPGRGGLVDEQFFGPGTRLTVL.

This clone turned up a few times. J is TRBJ2-1 and V is TRBV2; D might be TRBD1 (5 bases). From germline, CDR1 is SNHLY and CDR2 FYNNEI. This CDR3 has 14 residues. V dropped 8 bases and J dropped 6 bases, with 17 bases sitting between them. CDR3 in DNA: TGTGCCAGCGCCTATGCAGGGCTCCCCAATGAGCAGTTCTTC. Its translation: CASAYAGLPNEQFF.

CDR3 sequence reads: CASSPETDNYGYTF. CDR3 sequence (DNA): TGTGCCAGCTCACCTGAGACAGATAACTATGGCTACACCTTC. V and J are TRBV18 and TRBJ1-2; the D gene is possibly TRBD1 (5 bases). The CDR3 is made up of 14 amino acids. Germline assignment: CDR1 KGHSH and CDR2 LQKENI. V was clipped by 3 bases and J by 1 base, with 9 bases between them.

This clone was detected a few times. The J gene is TRBJ1-3, the V gene TRBV7-2; D possibly corresponds to TRBD1 (6 bases). From germline, CDR1 is SGHTA and CDR2 FQGNSA. V lost 5 bases to trimming and J lost 0 bases, with 14 bases between them. The CDR3 extends over 16 amino acids. The CDR3: CASSPWTASSGNTIYF. CDR3 nucleotides: TGTGCCAGCAGCCCCTGGACAGCGAGCTCTGGAAACACCATATATTTT.

This clone was counted only a few times. The chain employs TRBV2 and TRBJ1-1; no reliable D call. The CDR3 extends over 13 amino acids. Germline CDR1 and CDR2: SNHLY and FYNNEI. Trimming took 3 bases from V and 2 from J, leaving 7 bases between them. The CDR3 protein is CASSEAYNTEAFF. The CDR3 nucleotides are TGTGCCAGCAGTGAGGCTTACAACACTGAAGCTTTCTTT. The full variable domain, rest sourced from reference TRBV2 and TRBJ1-1, is EPEVTQTPSHQVTQMGQEVILRCVPISNHLYFYWYRQILGQKVEFLVSFYNNEISEKSEIFDDQFSVERPDGSNFTLKIRSTKLEDSAMYFCASSEAYNTEAFFGQGTRLTVV.

V usage is TRBV6-5 and J usage is TRBJ2-1, with 9 bases fitting TRBD2. The length of the CDR3 is 16 residues. V gave up 0 bases and J gave up 4 bases; unmatched junction bases: 4. Germline assignment: CDR1 MNHEY and CDR2 SVGAGI. The CDR3 DNA sequence: TGTGCCAGCAGTTACTCGATAGCGGGGGAGTACAATGAGCAGTTCTTC. It translates to CASSYSIAGEYNEQFF.

V gene TRBV5-1 combines with J gene TRBJ2-2; tentative D call: TRBD1 (6 bases). Per germline, CDR1 SGHRS and CDR2 YFSETQ. V was pared by 4 bases and J by 3 bases, with 13 bases between. The CDR3 spans 15 residues. In DNA form, the CDR3 reads TGCGCCAGCAGCCCCCTTGCAGGGGACACCGGGGAGCTGTTTTTT. Its translation is CASSPLAGDTGELFF.

The J gene is TRBJ1-6, the V gene TRBV3-1 (or the pseudogene TRBV3-2); D perhaps matches TRBD1 (5 bases). Trimming pared 4 bases from V and 7 bases from J, leaving 23 bases between. Looked up from germline, CDR1 is LGHDT and CDR2 is YNNKEL (reference sequence). The CDR3 length is 18 residues. CDR3 sequence: CASSPLSLAGTGNSPLHF. The DNA of the CDR3 is TGTGCCAGCAGCCCCCTCTCTCTGGCGGGGACGGGGAATTCACCCCTCCACTTT.

The table lists this clone with many counts. The chain recombines TRBV9 with TRBJ1-1; a weak D match, TRBD1 (5 bases). CDR3 length: 13 residues. Trimming took off 7 bases at V and 1 base at J, with 11 bases between the two ends. Looked up from germline, CDR1 is SGDLS and CDR2 is YYNGEE. CDR3 protein: CASASGSNTEAFF. The CDR3, as DNA: TGTGCCAGCGCCTCAGGGTCGAACACTGAAGCTTTCTTT.

This chain links TRBV6-5 with TRBJ2-5, with 9 bases lining up with TRBD2. The trim removed 4 bases at V and 5 bases at J, leaving 8 bases unmatched. The CDR3 sequence is 15 residues long. In germline, CDR1 is MNHEY, CDR2 SVGAGI. CDR3 region: CASSWGAGGGETQYF. In DNA form, the CDR3 reads TGTGCCAGCAGTTGGGGAGCGGGGGGAGGCGAGACCCAGTACTTC.

V is TRBV5-1 and J is TRBJ2-7, with D possibly being TRBD2 (5 bases). The germline gives CDR1 SGHRS, CDR2 YFSETQ. The CDR3 length is 15 residues. The V gene lost 0 bases and the J gene lost 6 bases, with 16 bases spanning the gap. CDR3 in amino acids: CASSLGFSGSTEQYF. CDR3 DNA sequence: TGCGCCAGCAGCTTGGGGTTTTCGGGGTCTACCGAGCAGTACTTC. Full variable domain (rest looked up from reference TRBV5-1 and TRBJ2-7): KAGVTQTPRYLIKTRGQQVTLSCSPISGHRSVSWYQQTPGQGLQFLFEYFSETQRNKGNFPGRFSGRQFSNSRSEMNVSTLELGDSALYLCASSLGFSGSTEQYFGPGTRLTVT.

This chain links TRBV29-1 with TRBJ1-1; possibly TRBD1 for D (5 bases). The CDR3 has 13 amino acids. Trimming removed 4 bases from V and 4 bases from J, with 13 bases in between. CDR1 is SQVTM and CDR2 is ANQGSEA in the germline V gene. The CDR3 sequence: CSVAFGGSTEAFF. CDR3 coding DNA: TGCAGCGTTGCTTTCGGGGGGTCCACTGAAGCTTTCTTT.

This chain links TRBV4-3 with TRBJ2-1; 13 bases align to TRBD2. This CDR3 has 16 amino acids. CDR1 and CDR2 from the germline V gene are LGHNA and YSLEER. J lost 4 bases, V lost 1 base, and 1 base had no gene match. CDR3 residues: CASSQGLAGGYNEQFF. The CDR3 nucleotides are TGCGCCAGCAGCCAAGGACTAGCGGGGGGTTACAATGAGCAGTTCTTC.

The chain couples TRBV20-1 to TRBJ1-5, with D tentatively TRBD1 (6 bases). From germline, CDR1 is DFQATT and CDR2 SNEGSKA (reference sequence). With 3 bases removed from V and 3 bases from J, the gap between germline ends came to 18 bases. CDR3 size: 16 residues. The CDR3 DNA sequence: TGCAGTGCTAGTGGGTTAGGGAGGGGGGCCAATCAGCCCCAGCATTTT. Translation gives CSASGLGRGANQPQHF.

V gene TRBV10-2 combines with J gene TRBJ2-7; 7 bases fit TRBD1. The junction had 15 bases not matched to a gene; V was cut back by 8 bases and J by 5 bases. CDR1 and CDR2 from the germline V gene are WSHSY and SAAADI. CDR3 length: 15 residues. The CDR3 DNA sequence: TGCGCCAGCTCAGGGACAGCGTCTCCGTCCGACGAGCAGTACTTC. This translates into CASSGTASPSDEQYF.

The chain recombines TRBV19 with TRBJ2-1; TRBD1 aligns across 7 bases. J was trimmed by 2 bases and V by 4 bases; bases with no gene match: 5. CDR3 length equals 15 residues. Per the germline V gene, CDR1 is LNHDA and CDR2 is SQIVND (reference sequence). The CDR3 bases are TGTGCCAGTAGTAAGGAGACAGGGCCCTACAATGAGCAGTTCTTC. Its translation: CASSKETGPYNEQFF. Filled out from reference TRBV19 and TRBJ2-1, the complete variable domain reads DGGITQSPKYLFRKEGQNVTLSCEQNLNHDAMYWYRQDPGQGLRLIYYSQIVNDFQKGDIAEGYSVSREKKESFPLTVTSAQKNPTAFYLCASSKETGPYNEQFFGPGTRLTVL.

This chain uses TRBV2 with TRBJ1-6; D is uncertain. The CDR3 extends over 17 amino acids. V was pared by 3 bases and J by 0 bases, with 12 bases between. CDR1 and CDR2 from the germline V gene are SNHLY and FYNNEI. CDR3 sequence (DNA): TGTGCCAGCAGTGAGGTTCACAGTGGCTCCTATAATTCACCCCTCCACTTT. As protein: CASSEVHSGSYNSPLHF.

The chain links TRBV3-1 (or the pseudogene TRBV3-2) to TRBJ1-6, with D tentatively TRBD1 (6 bases). Trimming took off 5 bases at V and 10 bases at J, with 12 bases between the two ends. Per the germline V gene, CDR1 is LGHDT and CDR2 is YNNKEL (reference sequence). The CDR3 is 13 amino acids. The CDR3 protein is CASSLQGKSPLHF. CDR3 DNA sequence: TGTGCCAGCAGCTTACAGGGTAAATCACCCCTCCACTTT.

This clone was picked up one time. The chain is built from TRBV9 and TRBJ1-1, with TRBD1 matching 7 bases. Germline-derived CDR1 and CDR2 are SGDLS and YYNGEE. Losses at the gene ends were 3 bases for V and 1 base for J; bases not matched to a gene: 3. The CDR3 loop spans 14 amino acids. The CDR3 is CASSAQGGNTEAFF. CDR3 sequence (DNA): TGTGCCAGCAGCGCCCAGGGGGGGAACACTGAAGCTTTCTTT. Together with reference TRBV9 and TRBJ1-1, the CDR3 gives the full variable domain: DSGVTQTPKHLITATGQRVTLRCSPRSGDLSVYWYQQSLDQGLQFLIQYYNGEERAKGNILERFSAQQFPDLHSELNLSSLELGDSALYFCASSAQGGNTEAFFGQGTRLTVV.

The rearrangement uses TRBV7-2 and TRBJ1-2; tentatively, D is TRBD1 (5 bases). This CDR3 has 16 amino acids. Germline V gene lookup returns CDR1 SGHTA and CDR2 FQGNSA. Trimming took off 5 bases at V and 4 bases at J, with 20 bases between the two ends. The CDR3 here is CASSPGTGGWAYGYTF. The CDR3 DNA is TGTGCCAGCAGCCCGGGGACGGGGGGATGGGCCTATGGCTACACCTTC.

This clone was counted only a few times. The chain combines TRBV11-2 with TRBJ1-2, with 8 positions matching TRBD1. CDR3 length: 14 amino acids. Losses at the gene ends were 4 bases for V and 4 bases for J; bases not matched to a gene: 5. The germline V gene has CDR1 SGHAT and CDR2 FQNNGV. Here the CDR3 reads CASSSGQAFYGYTF. The CDR3 nucleotides read TGTGCCAGCAGCTCGGGACAGGCCTTCTATGGCTACACCTTC.

The V gene is TRBV2, the J gene TRBJ2-7; D perhaps matches TRBD2 (6 bases). Per the germline V gene, CDR1 is SNHLY and CDR2 is FYNNEI. The CDR3 has 15 amino acids. The germline V and J ends were trimmed by 6 bases and 3 bases, with 18 bases remaining between them. This CDR3 reads CASRYSAGLLYEQYF. CDR3 in DNA: TGTGCCAGCAGGTATAGTGCGGGACTCCTCTACGAGCAGTACTTC. Together with reference TRBV2 and TRBJ2-7, the CDR3 gives the full variable domain: EPEVTQTPSHQVTQMGQEVILRCVPISNHLYFYWYRQILGQKVEFLVSFYNNEISEKSEIFDDQFSVERPDGSNFTLKIRSTKLEDSAMYFCASRYSAGLLYEQYFGPGTRLTVT.

The chain carries TRBV19 and TRBJ1-3; 8 bases align to TRBD1. The CDR3 has 15 residues. Germline CDR1 LNHDA, CDR2 SQIVND (reference sequence). After removal of 6 bases from V and 4 bases from J, the junction contained 8 bases not matched to a gene. In DNA form, the CDR3 reads TGTGCCAGTAGCCGTGCGTGGGACAGGGGAAACACCATATATTTT. Its translation is CASSRAWDRGNTIYF.

The V and J genes are TRBV10-2 and TRBJ2-7; possible D gene TRBD2, 7 bases. CDR1 is WSHSY and CDR2 is SAAADI in the germline V gene. V was cut by 4 bases and J by 4 bases, with 11 bases left in between. The CDR3 length is 13 residues. This CDR3 reads CASSGGRGYEQYF. The DNA of the CDR3 is TGCGCCAGCAGTGGTGGGAGGGGGTACGAGCAGTACTTC.

The chain employs TRBV18 and TRBJ1-4; possibly TRBD1 for D (6 bases). The ends were cut back, 8 bases at V and 8 bases at J, with 15 bases in the middle. This CDR3 has 13 amino acids. CDR1 is KGHSH, CDR2 LQKENI, per germline. In DNA form, the CDR3 reads TGTGCCAGCGACGACAGGTCGGGCGAAAAACTGTTTTTT. Protein sequence: CASDDRSGEKLFF.

This rearrangement joins TRBV6-5 to TRBJ1-1, with 7 bases identical to TRBD1. Germline CDR1 reads MNHEY; CDR2 reads SVGAGI. The CDR3 has 14 amino acids. J gave up 4 bases and V 2 bases, and 4 bases lay outside the gene matches. CDR3 loop: CASSYLAGGTEAFF. CDR3 coding DNA: TGTGCCAGCAGTTACCTGGCAGGGGGCACTGAAGCTTTCTTT.